Listed below are T cell receptor beta chains from one sample, sequenced in a study of T cells in Graves' hyperthyroidism and ophthalmopathy. One entry per CDR3 protein results from TCRdb running MiXCR on the multiplex PCR reads. The sample lists hundreds of thousands of distinct CDR3 sequences, 35% occurring once. Sample: blood. These receptor sequences come from a woman between 40 and 55 years old with Graves' hyperthyroidism. Both conserved end residues are trimmed from each CDR3. Each record gives: J gene, V gene, CDR3 protein.

J: TRBJ1-1
V: TRBV10-2
CDR3: ASRRQDTEAF

J: TRBJ2-7
V: TRBV7-2
CDR3: ASSYYRDRNYEQY

J: TRBJ1-2
V: TRBV7-9
CDR3: ASSYGTGGVYGYT

J: TRBJ2-2
V: TRBV11-3
CDR3: ASSHGTVNTGELF

J: TRBJ2-5
V: TRBV20-1
CDR3: SARDRAPRETQY

J: TRBJ2-7
V: TRBV7-2
CDR3: ASSSPGQYEQY

J: TRBJ1-2
V: TRBV28
CDR3: ASRPRGGVGYT

J: TRBJ2-7
V: TRBV7-8
CDR3: ASSLKTGSSYEQY

J: TRBJ2-7
V: TRBV13
CDR3: ASSPQAGGATYEQY

J: TRBJ1-3
V: TRBV20-1
CDR3: SAKDSSGNTIY

J: TRBJ1-2
V: TRBV12-3/TRBV12-4
CDR3: ASSLGQSGYT

J: TRBJ2-7
V: TRBV2
CDR3: ASRGDRTYEQY

J: TRBJ2-7
V: TRBV7-8
CDR3: ASSLTGTSGGASVYEQY

J: TRBJ1-5
V: TRBV29-1
CDR3: SVGGQLNQPQH

J: TRBJ1-1
V: TRBV11-3
CDR3: ASTKTVMNTEAF

J: TRBJ1-3
V: TRBV2
CDR3: ASSEDAGGPHGNTIY

J: TRBJ2-7
V: TRBV12-3/TRBV12-4
CDR3: ASSLVNDEQY

J: TRBJ1-6
V: TRBV7-2
CDR3: ASRPTGEGSPLH

J: TRBJ2-7
V: TRBV4-2
CDR3: ASSYDRGVYEQY

J: TRBJ2-5
V: TRBV2
CDR3: ASSAGLTDYC

J: TRBJ1-6
V: TRBV4-3
CDR3: ASSQLSGGVGSPLH

J: TRBJ1-2
V: TRBV24-1
CDR3: ATSDPQGDGYT

J: TRBJ2-7
V: TRBV7-9
CDR3: ATSSGGGSYEQY